Detailed here is one T cell receptor (beta chain). This entry is derived from a study of blood T cell repertoires in COVID-19. Study as a whole: The samples span acute and convalescent COVID-19 from the United States, Italy and Spain. Sources were T cells, B-cell-depleted T cells, or PBMCs; the material itself was cDNA or gDNA.

Individuals aged roughly 18 to 95 years were recruited from 24 US areas. Participant reports of clinical history set cohort assignment. The repertoire was sequenced with immunoSEQ multiplex PCR; TCRdb's copy has only in-frame clones and lacks some. This table holds about 200,000 clones, 70% to 90% found once. The sequence derives from a middle-aged woman with acute COVID-19. Material for sequencing was PBMCs or T cells enriched from blood (not recorded which).

CDR3 DNA: TGTGCCAGCAGCCGGGAGGCGGGAGGGCCCACCGAGCAGTACTTC. It is translated as CASSREAGGPTEQYF. The chain is built from TRBV4-2 and TRBJ2-7; 9 bases align to TRBD2. Germline V gives CDR1 LGHNA, CDR2 YNFKEQ. The length of the CDR3 is 15 residues. The V segment lost 4 bases and the J segment 6 bases; nucleotides outside the gene matches: 10.